This T cell receptor (beta chain) was sequenced in a study of shared clonotypes between healthy human individuals. There are 14 residues in the CDR3. CDR1 and CDR2 from the germline V gene are KGHSH and LQKENI. V lost 1 base, J lost 4 bases, and 9 bases lay in between. CD4+ cell separation produced CD45RA+ naive and CD45RA-negative memory subsets. Produced via immunoSEQ multiplex PCR; TCRdb's table is partial and in-frame only. The repertoire holds about 700,000 clones, with approximately 79% as singletons. The specimen sequenced was memory CD4+ T cells sorted from blood. Subset indicated: CD45RA-negative fraction. This receptor was obtained from a woman aged 25 to 39 in good health. This chain connects TRBV18 to TRBJ2-3, with D uncertain. CDR3 amino acids: CASSPRTTADTQYF. The DNA for the CDR3 is TGTGCCAGCTCACCACGCACCACGGCAGATACGCAGTATTTT.